These T cell receptor beta chains were read from a single sample in a study of blood T cell repertoires in COVID-19. Only in-frame clones appear in the TCRdb table, and some are missing; sequencing was by immunoSEQ multiplex PCR. The sample has roughly 200,000 clones; around 83% are singletons. The sequencing input was peripheral blood. Every receptor here comes from a woman older than 75 with acute or convalescent COVID-19. Both conserved end residues are part of each CDR3. D genes are given only for firm matches. Clone sizes are given selectively: once, few, many, or a class where the clone is expanded.

size: once
D: -
J: TRBJ2-3
V: TRBV7-2
DNA: TGTGCCAGCAGCCCGGACTGGTTCACAGATACGCAGTATTTT
CDR3: CASSPDWFTDTQYF

size: -
D: -
J: TRBJ2-5
V: TRBV5-1
DNA: TGCGCCAGCAGCTTGGCGGGGACAAAAGCAGAGACCCAGTACTTC
CDR3: CASSLAGTKAETQYF

size: -
D: TRBD2
J: TRBJ2-7
V: TRBV5-1
DNA: TGCGCCAGCAGCCGCGAAGCGGGGACTCAGGAGCAGTACTTC
CDR3: CASSREAGTQEQYF

size: -
D: -
J: TRBJ2-3
V: TRBV7-3
DNA: TGTGCCAGCAGCTTTAACGCCGGTACGCAGTATTTT
CDR3: CASSFNAGTQYF

size: -
D: TRBD2
J: TRBJ2-5
V: TRBV6-6
DNA: TGTGCCAGCAGTCCCTCCGGGACTAGCGGGGCCGTGGCTCAAGAGACCCAGTACTTC
CDR3: CASSPSGTSGAVAQETQYF

size: -
D: TRBD1
J: TRBJ1-3
V: TRBV18
DNA: TGTGCCAGCTCAACAGGGGTATCTGGAAACACCATATATTTT
CDR3: CASSTGVSGNTIYF

size: -
D: -
J: TRBJ1-5
V: TRBV29-1
DNA: TGCAGCGTTGTGAGGGATCGACAGCCCCAGCATTTT
CDR3: CSVVRDRQPQHF

size: -
D: -
J: TRBJ1-6
V: TRBV5-4
DNA: TGTGCCAGCAGCCTAACAGGGAGTAGTTCACCCCTCCACTTT
CDR3: CASSLTGSSSPLHF

size: -
D: -
J: TRBJ2-2
V: TRBV2
DNA: TGTGCCAGCACCACCTGGAGGAACACCGGGGAGCTGTTTTTT
CDR3: CASTTWRNTGELFF

size: -
D: TRBD1
J: TRBJ2-5
V: TRBV2
DNA: TGTGCCAGCAGCCAGGACAGGCAAGAGACCCAGTACTTC
CDR3: CASSQDRQETQYF